This T cell receptor (beta chain) came from a study of CXCR3-negative and CXCR3-positive naive CD8 T cells. Findings and limits, study-wide: Naive subsets expressed similar surface CD5; TRB CDR3 features served to infer TCR strength.

To note about this clonotype: The antigen is undetermined.

The germline V gene has CDR1 SGHTA and CDR2 FQGNSA. This CDR3 contains 15 residues. It was by 5' RACE with UMI labels that the TRB cDNA libraries were prepared. After re-calling the 5' RACE reads, TCRdb lists one entry per CDR3 protein, DNA absent. This sample lists about 38,000 distinct CDR3 sequences; its ten largest clones have about 15%. With 300,000 cells each, the CD8+ T cell subsets were individually sorted in triplicate. This sequence joins TRBV7-2 and TRBJ2-7; TCRdb's D call, TRBD1, is unchecked because there is no DNA. Sample: memory CD8+ T cells from blood. The sequence was obtained from a human donor in good health. Some clones in this sample may be carry-over from other donors' samples. The CDR3 protein is CASSFSGDGSGEQYF.